This T cell receptor beta chain originates from a study of cytomegalovirus exposure and HLA in healthy donors. Overall study: An analysis done earlier identified more than 100 million unique TCR beta sequences from 190 million or so T cells. The study's findings and limits: The study designated roughly 160 TCR beta chains cytomegalovirus-associated.

V trimming: 7 bases; J trimming: 3 bases; junction bases outside the gene matches: 9. Germline V CDR1 and CDR2: SGHAT, FQDESV (reference sequence). The CDR3 runs 16 residues. Use of 60 Vbeta and 13 Jbeta primers characterized the PCR. Here immunoSEQ multiplex PCR was the method, and the copy in TCRdb shows in-frame clones only, minus some. The repertoire holds some 120,000 clones, with 75% to 90% as singletons. Details on this clone: Its specificity is unknown.

Material: PBMCs. The clonotype comes from a male donor in good health and CMV-seronegative. This chain uses TRBV11-1 with TRBJ2-2, with 9 bases aligning to TRBD2. The CDR3 DNA is TGTGCCAGCACCCCCCGGTCTAGCGGGGACACCGGGGAGCTGTTTTTT. Protein product: CASTPRSSGDTGELFF.